The 4 T cell receptor beta chains below all came from one sample that was sequenced in a study of blood T cells in healthy people across ages. Through a sample-barcoded 5' primer and a J-beta primer mix, a second PCR was run for 7 to 11 cycles. TCRdb passed the 5' RACE reads through MiXCR, listing each CDR3 protein once. Here the sample spans 550,000 to 700,000 distinct CDR3 sequences, roughly 29% being singletons. The material sequenced was blood. Receptor source: a woman in her seventies in good health.

This chain connects TRBV12-3 or TRBV12-4 to TRBJ2-5; D gene uncertain. This CDR3 spans 13 amino acids. V lost 6 bases, J lost 4 bases, and 12 bases lay in between. CDR3 amino acids: CASSSPPPETQYF. CDR3 DNA sequence: TGTGCCAGCAGCTCTCCGCCTCCAGAGACCCAGTACTTC.

This chain uses TRBV24-1 with TRBJ2-1; the D call may be TRBD1 or TRBD2 (5 bases each). The V gene lost 3 bases and the J gene lost 0 bases, with 17 bases spanning the gap. Germline CDR1 KGHDR, CDR2 SFDVKD. The CDR3 has 18 amino acids. DNA for the CDR3: TGTGCCACCAGTGATCCGTGGGGGTCCCAGACCTCCTACAATGAGCAGTTCTTC. Its protein is CATSDPWGSQTSYNEQFF.

The J gene is TRBJ1-5, the V gene TRBV20-1; D is uncertain. The germline CDR1 and CDR2 sequences are DFQATT and SNEGSKA (reference sequence). V was shortened by 0 bases and J by 3 bases, with 6 bases between the two germline ends. The CDR3 is made up of 13 amino acids. CDR3 sequence (DNA): TGCAGTGCTAGAGAAGGGCCCAATCAGCCCCAGCATTTT. Translating it yields CSAREGPNQPQHF.

There are a few counts of this clonotype. V and J are TRBV18 and TRBJ1-4; weak D call: TRBD1 (5 bases). Trimming stripped 6 bases from V and 8 bases from J, with 16 bases between. Germline V gene data show CDR1 as KGHSH and CDR2 as LQKENI. CDR3 length: 14 amino acids. CDR3 DNA: TGTGCCAGCTCTCAAGGACACGCAGACGAAAAACTGTTTTTT. The encoded protein is CASSQGHADEKLFF. Full variable domain (outside the CDR3, taken from reference TRBV18 and TRBJ1-4): NAGVMQNPRHLVRRRGQEARLRCSPMKGHSHVYWYRQLPEEGLKFMVYLQKENIIDESGMPKERFSAEFPKEGPSILRIQQVVRGDSAAYFCASSQGHADEKLFFGSGTQLSVL.